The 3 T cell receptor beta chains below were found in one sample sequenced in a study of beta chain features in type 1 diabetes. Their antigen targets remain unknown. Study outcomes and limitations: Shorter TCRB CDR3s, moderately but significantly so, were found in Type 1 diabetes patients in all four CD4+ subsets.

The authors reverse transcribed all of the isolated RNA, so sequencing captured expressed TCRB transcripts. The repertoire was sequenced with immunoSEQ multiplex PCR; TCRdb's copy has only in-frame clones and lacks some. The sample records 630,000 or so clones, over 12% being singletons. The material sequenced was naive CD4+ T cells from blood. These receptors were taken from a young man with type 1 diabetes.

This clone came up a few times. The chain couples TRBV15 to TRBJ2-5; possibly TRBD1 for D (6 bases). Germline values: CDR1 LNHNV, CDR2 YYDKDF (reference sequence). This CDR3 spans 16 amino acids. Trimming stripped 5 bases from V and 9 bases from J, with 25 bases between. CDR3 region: CATSRISQGFGLAQYF. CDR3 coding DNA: TGTGCCACCAGCCGTATCTCGCAGGGGTTCGGCCTTGCCCAGTACTTC.

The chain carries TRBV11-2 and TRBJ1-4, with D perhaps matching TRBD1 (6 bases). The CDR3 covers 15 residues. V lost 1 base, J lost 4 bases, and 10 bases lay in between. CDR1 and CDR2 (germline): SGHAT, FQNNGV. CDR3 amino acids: CASSLGGRGNEKLFF. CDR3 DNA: TGTGCCAGCAGCTTAGGAGGCAGGGGTAATGAAAAACTGTTTTTT.

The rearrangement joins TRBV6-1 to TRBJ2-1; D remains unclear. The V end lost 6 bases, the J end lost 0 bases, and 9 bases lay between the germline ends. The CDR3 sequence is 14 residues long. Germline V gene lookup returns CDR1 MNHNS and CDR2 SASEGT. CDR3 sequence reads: CASRQISSYNEQFF. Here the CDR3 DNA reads TGTGCCAGCAGACAGATAAGCTCCTACAATGAGCAGTTCTTC.